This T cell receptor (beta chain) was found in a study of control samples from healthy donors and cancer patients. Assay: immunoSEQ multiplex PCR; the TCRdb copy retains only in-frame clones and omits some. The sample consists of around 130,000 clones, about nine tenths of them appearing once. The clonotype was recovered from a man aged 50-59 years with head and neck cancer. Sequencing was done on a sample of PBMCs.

The CDR3 coding sequence is TGCGCCAGCAGCCAAGGAACAGGGCGAAGAAAGTTTAACTATGGCTACACCTTC. Its translation: CASSQGTGRRKFNYGYTF. The chain uses TRBV4-1 and TRBJ1-2, with TRBD1 as a possible D gene (6 bases). The V and J ends lost 1 base and 1 base respectively, with 19 bases between them. The CDR3 spans 18 residues. Germline CDR1 reads MGHRA; CDR2 reads YSYEKL.